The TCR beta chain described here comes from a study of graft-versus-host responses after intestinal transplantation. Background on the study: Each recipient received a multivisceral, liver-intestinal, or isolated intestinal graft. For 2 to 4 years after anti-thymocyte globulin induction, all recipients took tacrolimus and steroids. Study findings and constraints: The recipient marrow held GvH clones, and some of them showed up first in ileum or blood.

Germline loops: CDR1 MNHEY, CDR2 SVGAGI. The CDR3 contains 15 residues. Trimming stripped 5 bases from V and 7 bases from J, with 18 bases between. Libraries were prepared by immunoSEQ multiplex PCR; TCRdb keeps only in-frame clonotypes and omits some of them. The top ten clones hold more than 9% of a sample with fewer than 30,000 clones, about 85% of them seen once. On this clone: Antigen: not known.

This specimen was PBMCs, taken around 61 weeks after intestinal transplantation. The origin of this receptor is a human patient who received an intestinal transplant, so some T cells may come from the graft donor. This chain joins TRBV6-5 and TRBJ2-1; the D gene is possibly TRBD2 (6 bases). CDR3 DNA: TGTGCCAGCAGTACTTCAGGGCGTGGGAGGAATGAGCAGTTCTTC. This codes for CASSTSGRGRNEQFF.